The clone carrying this T cell receptor (beta chain) was counted once. These data are taken from a study of cytomegalovirus exposure and HLA in healthy donors. With 60 Vbeta and 13 Jbeta primers, the PCR was carried out. The assay was immunoSEQ multiplex PCR, and TCRdb's table has in-frame clones only and misses some. The sample holds roughly 110,000 clones, around four fifths seen once. Sample: PBMCs. This clonotype originated in a man aged 25 to 40 in good health and CMV-seronegative.

This chain's CDR3 is CASSETGTGYNEKLFF. The CDR3 DNA reads TGTGCCAGCAGTGAGACCGGGACAGGCTATAATGAAAAACTGTTTTTT. V is TRBV6-1 and J is TRBJ1-4; 8 nucleotides align to TRBD1. This CDR3 has 16 amino acids. V gave up 3 bases and J gave up 4 bases; unmatched junction bases: 7. Germline loops: CDR1 MNHNS, CDR2 SASEGT.